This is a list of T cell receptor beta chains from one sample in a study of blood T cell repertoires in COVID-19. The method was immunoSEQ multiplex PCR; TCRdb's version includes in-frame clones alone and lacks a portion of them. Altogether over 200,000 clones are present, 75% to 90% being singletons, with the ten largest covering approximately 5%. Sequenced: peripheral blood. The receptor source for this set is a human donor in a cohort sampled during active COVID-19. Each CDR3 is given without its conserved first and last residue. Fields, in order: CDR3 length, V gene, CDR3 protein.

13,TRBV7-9,ASSSSSGSNQPQH
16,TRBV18,ASSYSQGAWTSGKEQY
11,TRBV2,ASSEQGGQPQH
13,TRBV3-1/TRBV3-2,ASSQDWARATEAF
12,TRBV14,ASSQDADFYGYT
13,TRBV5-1,ASSWRQGAGSPLH
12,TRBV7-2,ASSLGQGAGEQY
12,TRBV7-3,ASSLTREAYEQY
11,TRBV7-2,ASGAGNSYEQY
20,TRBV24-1,ATSDWGPGTSGSRASYNEQF
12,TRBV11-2,ASSLDRLTGELF
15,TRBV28,ASSFAPGLAWYNEQF
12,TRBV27,ASTRQGGYTEAF